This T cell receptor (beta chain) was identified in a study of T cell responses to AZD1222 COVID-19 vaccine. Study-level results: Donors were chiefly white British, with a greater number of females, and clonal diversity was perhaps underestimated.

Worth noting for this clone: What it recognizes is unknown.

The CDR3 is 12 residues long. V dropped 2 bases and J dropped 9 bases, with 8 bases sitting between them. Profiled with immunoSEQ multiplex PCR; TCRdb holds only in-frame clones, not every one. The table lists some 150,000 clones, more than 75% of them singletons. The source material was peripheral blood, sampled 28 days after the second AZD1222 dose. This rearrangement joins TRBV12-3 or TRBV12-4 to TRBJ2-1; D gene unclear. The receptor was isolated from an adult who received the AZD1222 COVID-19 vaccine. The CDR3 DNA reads TGTGCCAGCAGTTTAATACCGATTGAGCAGTTCTTC. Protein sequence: CASSLIPIEQFF.